This paragraph covers one T cell receptor beta chain sequence. The antigen remains unidentified. The sample comes from a study of cytomegalovirus exposure and HLA in healthy donors. Study as a whole: Sequencing of 180 million or so T cells in an earlier analysis found roughly 120 million unique TCR beta sequences. Findings and caveats of the study: It was taken for granted in presence/absence analyses that sequencing depth across donors was roughly uniform. As immune exposure information, only CMV serostatus was available. The authors listed some 150 TCR beta chains as cytomegalovirus-associated.

The study ran its PCR with 60 Vbeta and 13 Jbeta primers. Some clones are missing from TCRdb's copy, which holds only in-frame ones; the method was immunoSEQ multiplex PCR. Here the sample spans over 65,000 clones, roughly 77% being singletons. The TCR originated in a woman in her forties in good health and CMV-seropositive. Sequenced input: PBMCs.

CDR3: CASSFDWEALTYEQYF. CDR3 sequence (DNA): TGTGCCAGCAGTTTTGATTGGGAGGCTCTAACGTACGAGCAGTACTTC. V gene TRBV28 combines with J gene TRBJ2-7; D perhaps matches TRBD2 (6 bases). CDR1 is MDHEN, CDR2 SYDVKM, per germline. CDR3 size: 16 residues. V was pared by 3 bases and J by 4 bases, with 19 bases between.